This T cell receptor beta chain was observed in a study of CD8+ T cells in alopecia areata. V was clipped by 0 bases and J by 0 bases, with 11 bases between them. The CDR3 totals 17 residues. Germline V gives CDR1 SGHDN, CDR2 FVKESK. Regarding the study as a whole: Sequencing of scalp samples also captures resident alphabeta T cells of normal skin.

RNA was isolated and reverse transcribed to cDNA, the sequencing template. The assay was immunoSEQ multiplex PCR, and TCRdb's table has in-frame clones only and misses some. The data hold under 150,000 clones, with 62% observed a single time. Of note for this clone: The antigen is unknown.

The sequencing sample was made of CD8+ T cells sorted from blood. The sequence came from a human donor in good health. The chain uses TRBV14 and TRBJ2-2, with D uncertain. Here the CDR3 reads CASSQDSQIANTGELFF. The CDR3 DNA reads TGTGCCAGCAGCCAAGACAGTCAAATCGCGAACACCGGGGAGCTGTTTTTT.